What follows are 2 T cell receptor beta chains derived from one specimen sequenced in a study of blood T cell repertoires in COVID-19. The repertoire was sequenced with immunoSEQ multiplex PCR; TCRdb's copy has only in-frame clones and lacks some. The sample lists roughly 35,000 clones; 80% were seen once. Sample: peripheral blood. These receptors were collected from a man at least 80 years old with acute or convalescent COVID-19.

The V call is TRBV6-5, the J call TRBJ1-1; 12 bases match TRBD1. Trimming cost V 5 bases and J 9 bases; bases outside gene matches: 7. The V gene's germline CDR1 is MNHEY and CDR2 SVGAGI. CDR3 length: 14 amino acids. CDR3 region: CASSRDRGLSKAFF. The CDR3 bases are TGTGCCAGCAGTAGGGACAGGGGGCTCTCTAAAGCTTTCTTT.

The gene calls are TRBV28 and TRBJ1-2, with 10 bases fitting TRBD1. The CDR3 consists of 16 residues. In germline, CDR1 is MDHEN, CDR2 SYDVKM. Unmatched junction bases numbered 15, after V lost 6 bases and J lost 8 bases. CDR3 DNA: TGTGCCAGCAGCATGACAGGGGGCGCGCTGGTTATCGGCTACACCTTC. Translating gives CASSMTGGALVIGYTF.